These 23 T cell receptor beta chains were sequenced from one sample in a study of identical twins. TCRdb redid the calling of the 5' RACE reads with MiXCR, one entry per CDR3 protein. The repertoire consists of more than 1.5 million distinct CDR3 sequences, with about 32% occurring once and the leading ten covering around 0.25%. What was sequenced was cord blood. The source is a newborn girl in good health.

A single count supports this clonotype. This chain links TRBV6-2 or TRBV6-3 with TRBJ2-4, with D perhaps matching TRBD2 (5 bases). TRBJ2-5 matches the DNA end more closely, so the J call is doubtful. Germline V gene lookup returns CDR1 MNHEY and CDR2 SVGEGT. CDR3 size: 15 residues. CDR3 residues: CASSWFGESKETQYF. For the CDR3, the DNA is TGTGCCAGCAGTTGGTTCGGGGAGTCCAAAGAGACCCAGTACTTC.

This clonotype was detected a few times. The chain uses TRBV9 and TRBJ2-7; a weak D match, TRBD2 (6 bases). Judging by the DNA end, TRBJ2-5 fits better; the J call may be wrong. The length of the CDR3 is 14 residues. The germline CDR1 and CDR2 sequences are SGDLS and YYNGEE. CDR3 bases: TGTGCCAGCAGCGTAGGGGGGGTGGACAAGACCCAGTACTTC. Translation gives CASSVGGVDKTQYF.

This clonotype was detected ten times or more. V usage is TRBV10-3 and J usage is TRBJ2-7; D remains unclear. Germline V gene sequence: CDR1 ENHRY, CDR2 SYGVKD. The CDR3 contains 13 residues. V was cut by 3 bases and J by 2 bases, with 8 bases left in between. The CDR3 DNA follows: TGTGCCATCAGTGAACTACCCCCCTACGAGCAGTACTTC. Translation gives CAISELPPYEQYF.

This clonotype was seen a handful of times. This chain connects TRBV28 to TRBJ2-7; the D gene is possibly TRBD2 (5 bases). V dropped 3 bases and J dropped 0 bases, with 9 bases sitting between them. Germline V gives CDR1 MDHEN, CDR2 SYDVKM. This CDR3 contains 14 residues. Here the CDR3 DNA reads TGTGCCAGCAGTTTTAAGGACTTCTCCTACGAGCAGTACTTC. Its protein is CASSFKDFSYEQYF.

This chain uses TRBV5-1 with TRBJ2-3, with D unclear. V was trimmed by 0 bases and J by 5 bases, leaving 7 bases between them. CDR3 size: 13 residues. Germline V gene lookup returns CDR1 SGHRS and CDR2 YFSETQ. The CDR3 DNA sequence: TGCGCCAGCAGCTTGGCCAACGGAGATACGCAGTATTTT. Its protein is CASSLANGDTQYF.

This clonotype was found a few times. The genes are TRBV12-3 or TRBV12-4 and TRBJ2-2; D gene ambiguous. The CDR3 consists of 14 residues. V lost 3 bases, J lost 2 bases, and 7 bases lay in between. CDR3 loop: CASSFFPNTGELFF. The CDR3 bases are TGTGCCAGCAGTTTCTTCCCAAACACCGGGGAGCTGTTTTTT.

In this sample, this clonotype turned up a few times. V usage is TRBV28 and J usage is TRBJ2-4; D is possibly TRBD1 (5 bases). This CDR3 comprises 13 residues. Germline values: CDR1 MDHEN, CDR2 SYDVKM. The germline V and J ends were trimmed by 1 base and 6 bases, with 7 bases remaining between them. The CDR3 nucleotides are TGTGCCAGCAGTTTATCAGGGCCAAACATTCAGTACTTC. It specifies CASSLSGPNIQYF.

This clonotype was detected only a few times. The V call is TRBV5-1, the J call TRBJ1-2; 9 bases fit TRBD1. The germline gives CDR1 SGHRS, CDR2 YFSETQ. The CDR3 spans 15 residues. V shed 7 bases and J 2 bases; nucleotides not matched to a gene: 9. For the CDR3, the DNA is TGCGCCAGCCGCGATGGGGGACAGGGCAACTATGGCTACACCTTC. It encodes CASRDGGQGNYGYTF. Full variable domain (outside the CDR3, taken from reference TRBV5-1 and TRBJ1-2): KAGVTQTPRYLIKTRGQQVTLSCSPISGHRSVSWYQQTPGQGLQFLFEYFSETQRNKGNFPGRFSGRQFSNSRSEMNVSTLELGDSALYLCASRDGGQGNYGYTFGSGTRLTVV.

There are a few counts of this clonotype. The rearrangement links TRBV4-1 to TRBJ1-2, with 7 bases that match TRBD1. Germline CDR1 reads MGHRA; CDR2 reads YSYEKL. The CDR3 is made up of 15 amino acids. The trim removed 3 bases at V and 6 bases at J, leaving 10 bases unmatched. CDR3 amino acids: CASSHLLTGAHGYTF. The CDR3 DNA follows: TGCGCCAGCAGCCACCTTCTCACAGGGGCCCATGGCTACACCTTC.

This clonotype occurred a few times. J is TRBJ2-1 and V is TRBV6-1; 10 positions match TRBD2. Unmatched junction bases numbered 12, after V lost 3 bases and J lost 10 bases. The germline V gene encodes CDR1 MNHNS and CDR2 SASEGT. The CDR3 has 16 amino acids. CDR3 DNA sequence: TGTGCCAGCAGTGATAGGGGACTAGCGTCCTCACGGGAGCAGTTCTTC. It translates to CASSDRGLASSREQFF.

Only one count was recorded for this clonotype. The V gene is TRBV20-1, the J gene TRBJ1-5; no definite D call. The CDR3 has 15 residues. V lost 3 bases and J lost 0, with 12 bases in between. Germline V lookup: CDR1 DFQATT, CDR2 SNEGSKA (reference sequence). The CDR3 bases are TGCAGTGCTAGGCCCCCCTTGAATAGCAATCAGCCCCAGCATTTT. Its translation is CSARPPLNSNQPQHF.

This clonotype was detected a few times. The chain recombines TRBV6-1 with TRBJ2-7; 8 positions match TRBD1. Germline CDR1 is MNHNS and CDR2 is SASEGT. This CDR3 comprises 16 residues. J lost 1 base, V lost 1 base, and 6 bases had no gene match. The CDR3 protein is CASSEVGRGLSYEQYF. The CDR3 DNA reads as TGTGCCAGCAGTGAAGTCGGCAGGGGGCTGTCCTACGAGCAGTACTTC.

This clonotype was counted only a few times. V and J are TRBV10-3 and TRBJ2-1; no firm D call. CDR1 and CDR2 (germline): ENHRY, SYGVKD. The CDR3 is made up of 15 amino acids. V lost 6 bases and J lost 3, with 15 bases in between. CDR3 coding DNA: TGTGCCATCAGCCCAACTAATCCCCGCTACAATGAGCAGTTCTTC. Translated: CAISPTNPRYNEQFF.

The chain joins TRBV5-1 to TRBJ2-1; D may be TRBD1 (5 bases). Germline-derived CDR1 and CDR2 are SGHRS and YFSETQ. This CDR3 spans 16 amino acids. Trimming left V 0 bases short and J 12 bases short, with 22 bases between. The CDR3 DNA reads TGCGCCAGCAGCTTGGCGACAGCTTATAGCACAGATACGCAGTTCTTC. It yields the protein CASSLATAYSTDTQFF.

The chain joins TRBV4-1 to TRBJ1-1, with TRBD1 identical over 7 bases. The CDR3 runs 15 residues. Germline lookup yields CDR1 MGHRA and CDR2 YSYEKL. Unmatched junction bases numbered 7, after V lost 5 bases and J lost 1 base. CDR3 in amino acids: CASSYLQGWNTEAFF. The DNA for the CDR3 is TGCGCCAGCAGCTACCTACAGGGGTGGAACACTGAAGCTTTCTTT.

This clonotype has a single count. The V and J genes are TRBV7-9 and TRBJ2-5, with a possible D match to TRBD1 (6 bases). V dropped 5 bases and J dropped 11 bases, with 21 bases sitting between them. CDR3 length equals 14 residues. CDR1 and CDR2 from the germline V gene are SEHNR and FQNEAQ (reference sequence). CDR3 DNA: TGTGCCAGCAGCACTCCAGGACGGGACAATGAGCAGTACTTC. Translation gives CASSTPGRDNEQYF.

The DNA of the CDR3 is TGTGCCAGCAGCTTAGGGGCGGATTCACCCCTCCACTTT. Residues: CASSLGADSPLHF. The V gene is TRBV7-2, the J gene TRBJ1-6; D gene unclear. V shed 1 base and J shed 8 bases, with 6 bases lying between them. Germline loops: CDR1 SGHTA, CDR2 FQGNSA. This CDR3 is built from 13 residues.

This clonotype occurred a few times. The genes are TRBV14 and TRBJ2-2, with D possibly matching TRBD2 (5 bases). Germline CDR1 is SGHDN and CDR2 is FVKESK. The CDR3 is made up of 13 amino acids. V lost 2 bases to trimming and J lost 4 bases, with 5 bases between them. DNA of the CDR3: TGTGCCAGCAGCCAACTAGCCACCGGGGAGCTGTTTTTT. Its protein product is CASSQLATGELFF.

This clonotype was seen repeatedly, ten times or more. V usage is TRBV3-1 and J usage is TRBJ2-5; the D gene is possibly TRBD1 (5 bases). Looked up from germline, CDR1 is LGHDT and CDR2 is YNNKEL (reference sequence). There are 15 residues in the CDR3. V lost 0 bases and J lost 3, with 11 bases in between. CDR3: CASSQERTFKETQYF. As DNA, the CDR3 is TGTGCCAGCAGCCAAGAACGGACATTTAAAGAGACCCAGTACTTC.

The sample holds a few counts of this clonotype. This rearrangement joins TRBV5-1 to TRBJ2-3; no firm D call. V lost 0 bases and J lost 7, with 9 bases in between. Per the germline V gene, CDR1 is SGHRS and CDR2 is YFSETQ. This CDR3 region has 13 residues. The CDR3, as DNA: TGCGCCAGCAGCTTGGCAGACTGGTATACGCAGTATTTT. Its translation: CASSLADWYTQYF.

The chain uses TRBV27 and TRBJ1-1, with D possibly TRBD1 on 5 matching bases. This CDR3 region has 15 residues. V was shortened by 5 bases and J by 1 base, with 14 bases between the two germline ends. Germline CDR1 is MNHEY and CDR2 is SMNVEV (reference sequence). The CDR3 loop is CASSPRGWGNTEAFF. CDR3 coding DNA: TGTGCCAGCAGTCCCCGGGGGTGGGGGAACACTGAAGCTTTCTTT.

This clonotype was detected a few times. CDR3 bases: TGCAGTGCTCGTCAGTCAAAAGAGACCCAGTACTTC. It translates to CSARQSKETQYF. This rearrangement joins TRBV20-1 to TRBJ2-5; D call uncertain. The CDR3 runs to 12 residues. The germline CDR1 and CDR2 sequences are DFQATT and SNEGSKA (reference sequence). V lost 5 bases to trimming and J lost 3 bases, with 10 bases between them.

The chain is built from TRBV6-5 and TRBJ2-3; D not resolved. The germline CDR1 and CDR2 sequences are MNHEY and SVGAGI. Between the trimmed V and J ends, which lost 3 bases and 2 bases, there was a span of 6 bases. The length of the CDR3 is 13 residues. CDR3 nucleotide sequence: TGTGCCAGCAGTTATACCTTCACAGATACGCAGTATTTT. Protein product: CASSYTFTDTQYF.